This entry lists 10 T cell receptor beta chains sequenced from one sample in a study of identical twins. TCRdb re-derived calls from the 5' RACE reads in MiXCR, one entry per CDR3 protein. Among around 280,000 distinct CDR3 sequences listed, about 8.1% were seen once. These data were also filed under a second study, of yellow fever vaccine responses in identical twins.

Sequenced sample: memory (CD45RO+) T cells sorted from blood. These TCRs come from a woman under 30 in good health.

This clonotype was recorded at least ten times. The chain couples TRBV5-1 to TRBJ1-1, with D maybe TRBD1 (5 bases). V was pared by 0 bases and J by 0 bases, with 9 bases between. Germline CDR1 and CDR2: SGHRS and YFSETQ. The CDR3 is made up of 15 amino acids. CDR3 sequence reads: CASSLVGAVNTEAFF. CDR3 sequence (DNA): TGCGCCAGCAGCTTGGTAGGGGCCGTGAACACTGAAGCTTTCTTT.

This clonotype has at least ten counts. The chain couples TRBV5-1 to TRBJ2-5; D is perhaps TRBD1 or TRBD2 (5 bases each). Germline V gives CDR1 SGHRS, CDR2 YFSETQ. The CDR3 runs to 14 residues. V was pared by 3 bases and J by 1 base, with 10 bases between. CDR3 DNA sequence: TGCGCCAGCAGCTCGGGACGGCTCCAAGAGACCCAGTACTTC. Residues: CASSSGRLQETQYF.

The chain carries TRBV28 and TRBJ2-7; D is perhaps TRBD1 or TRBD2 (5 bases each). V lost 6 bases and J 2 bases, leaving 11 bases between the germline ends. The CDR3 contains 13 residues. Germline V gene data show CDR1 as MDHEN and CDR2 as SYDVKM. The CDR3 DNA reads TGTGCCAGCAGCCCGGGACCGCCCTACGAGCAGTACTTC. Protein sequence: CASSPGPPYEQYF.

The chain employs TRBV6-7 and TRBJ2-2, with 10 bases that match TRBD2. TRBV6-7 is designated an ORF whose function remains uncertain. The junction had 12 bases not matched to a gene; V was cut back by 2 bases and J by 9 bases. The CDR3 sequence is 17 residues long. The CDR3 DNA sequence: TGTGCCAGCAGTTACGACCCTCTAGCGGGGGTGAGCCGGGAGCTGTTTTTT. Its protein product is CASSYDPLAGVSRELFF.

CDR3 sequence reads: CASSLGGGPLNEQYF. The DNA of the CDR3 is TGTGCCAGCAGCTTAGGGGGGGGACCCCTCAACGAGCAGTACTTC. The V gene is TRBV7-6, the J gene TRBJ2-7, with TRBD2 matching over 7 bases. Per germline, CDR1 SGHVS and CDR2 FNYEAQ. The CDR3 length is 15 residues. J was trimmed by 5 bases and V by 1 base; bases with no gene match: 8.

This clonotype appeared a few times. The chain couples TRBV5-1 to TRBJ1-5, with D possibly matching TRBD1 (6 bases). The CDR3 has 15 amino acids. V was clipped by 0 bases and J by 3 bases, with 10 bases between them. The germline gives CDR1 SGHRS, CDR2 YFSETQ. Here the CDR3 DNA reads TGCGCCAGCAGCTTGGCGGACAGTTACAATCAGCCCCAGCATTTT. Translation gives CASSLADSYNQPQHF.

The sample holds a few counts of this clonotype. The V call is TRBV20-1, the J call TRBJ2-7; 8 nucleotides agree with TRBD1. V was pared by 1 base and J by 5 bases, with 7 bases of the junction left unmatched. The length of the CDR3 is 14 residues. Per the germline V gene, CDR1 is DFQATT and CDR2 is SNEGSKA (reference sequence). CDR3 DNA: TGCAGTGCTAGAGGGGGACAGGTCCTGGACGAGCAGTACTTC. Its protein is CSARGGQVLDEQYF.

V and J are TRBV9 and TRBJ2-1, with TRBD2 matching 13 bases. V was pared by 0 bases and J by 8 bases, with 11 bases of the junction left unmatched. Germline V gene sequence: CDR1 SGDLS, CDR2 YYNGEE. The length of the CDR3 is 18 residues. CDR3 sequence: CASSVGGTSGKVWYEQFF. Written as DNA, the CDR3 is TGTGCCAGCAGCGTAGGAGGGACTAGCGGGAAAGTTTGGTATGAGCAGTTCTTC.

This clonotype was counted many times. The J gene is TRBJ2-3, the V gene TRBV6-2 or TRBV6-3; D unresolved. Trimming removed 0 bases at V and 5 bases at J, with 15 bases between. The CDR3 sequence is 16 residues long. Per germline, CDR1 MNHEY and CDR2 SVGEGT. CDR3 nucleotide sequence: TGTGCCAGCAGTTACTCGACAACCCTTCCAGTAGATACGCAGTATTTT. This sequence encodes CASSYSTTLPVDTQYF.

This clonotype was observed at least ten times. This chain links TRBV20-1 with TRBJ1-1, with a tentative D call TRBD1 (5 bases). The CDR3 runs 10 residues. CDR1 DFQATT and CDR2 SNEGSKA come from the germline V gene (reference sequence). The ends were cut back, 2 bases at V and 8 bases at J, with 6 bases in the middle. The CDR3 reads CSARRGEAFF. In DNA, the CDR3 is TGCAGTGCTAGAAGGGGCGAAGCTTTCTTT.